Sequencing of this TCR beta chain was carried out in a study of cytomegalovirus exposure and HLA in healthy donors (TCRdb year 2017). With regard to the full study: According to an earlier analysis of a few hundred of the donors, about 179 million T cells yielded approximately 120 million unique TCR beta sequences and approximately 300 Gb of sequence data. The study aimed to test whether cataloging public T cell receptors could reveal signatures of past pathogen exposure. Rather than drawing on any new phenotypic data, the later analysis identified candidate immune exposures from TCR beta sequences and the way those sequences occurred across donors. To predict cytomegalovirus infection status, the study combined high-throughput TCR immunosequencing, statistical association of individual TCRs with disease status, and machine learning. In a later analysis, previously published TCR beta repertoires from about 640 donors were re-analyzed and high-resolution HLA genotyping was added so that TCR occurrence patterns could be studied. The T cell repertoires of 670 or so subjects were profiled by immunosequencing and related to cytomegalovirus serostatus. All discovery cohort repertoires had been generated on a single sequencing platform. HLA typing included class I and class II loci at four-digit resolution. To decide whether each TCR beta V gene segment behaved as functional or pseudogenic, an earlier analysis of approximately 590 of the donors relied on high-throughput TCR beta sequencing. Donor age, sex, ethnicity and CMV serostatus were compiled together with the repertoire data. Besides the first cohort of 666 subjects, a separate validation cohort made up of 95 to 150 different subjects was used. Of the 350 to 400 genotyped donors, 65% to 90% fell in the genetic ancestry cluster associated with self-reported Caucasian donors. About 280 gigabases of sequencing data and 70 million to 95 million unique TCR sequences made up an early release that covered approximately 650 HLA-typed donors. The number of donors typed differed by locus, with about 629-630 for A, B, C, DRB1 and DQB1, roughly 520 for DQA1, 600 to 610 for DPA1, and some 440 for DPB1. Because of strong linkage in the cohort, 4 to 6 DR-DQ haplotypes were treated as single units for association and clustering. A later genetic analysis took genome-wide SNP genotypes for about 55% of the 666 donors and used that subset as a discovery cohort. Among around 400 genotyped donors of the cohort, an average of approximately 240,000 unique TCR beta nucleotide sequences was sequenced per donor, of which 15% to 20% were non-productive.

The cohort was made up of 650 to 700 healthy bone marrow donors. At the time of sampling, every cohort member was nominally healthy, though immune exposures that went unrecorded were likely present. The donor tested CMV seropositive, placing the donor among the 289 seropositive members of the cohort. Every donor gave a peripheral blood sample, and the peripheral blood mononuclear cells from that sample were used for TCR beta sequencing. Genomic DNA was extracted from the blood cell samples with the Qiagen DNeasy Blood Extraction Kit. As regards this clone: The antigen this receptor binds is unknown.

From V the trimming removes 5 bases and from J it removes 2 bases, while the gene matches leave 3 bases of the junction unaccounted for. The cysteine opens and the phenylalanine closes a CDR3 of 15 amino acids. Of all the DNA, just the CDR3 is kept, 45 bases in frame from base 1. Taken from the germline V gene, the CDR1 and CDR2 loops are SGHTA and FQGNSA. The receptor library was made with the immunoSEQ multiplex PCR assay. For the multiplex PCR, a mixture combining 60 forward primers for TCR Vbeta segments and 13 reverse primers for TCR Jbeta segments was used. Amplification of the CDR3 region of rearranged TCR beta genes was performed with a multiplex PCR assay on genomic DNA. Amplified TCR beta libraries were sequenced as 87-base-pair reads on the Illumina HiSeq System. The study's own analysis went as follows. Across the 670 or so repertoires, a later analysis counted tens of millions of unique TCR beta chains, approximately 10 million of which were shared by at least two donors. Raw reads were error-corrected and collapsed into unique sequences by a nearest-neighbor algorithm in which closely related sequences were merged to remove PCR and sequencing errors. CDR3 sequences were aligned to IMGT reference sequences to assign V, D and J gene segments. For a sequence to be retained, at least a six-nucleotide match to both a V gene segment and a J gene segment was required. A rearrangement was called productive if the CDR3 had no stop codons and remained in frame with V and J, and every other rearrangement was called non-productive. Following IMGT convention, CDR3 was defined as the stretch from the second conserved V-encoded cysteine up to the conserved J-encoded phenylalanine. Sequences without an unambiguous match to a single V gene segment were excluded from the earlier analysis of approximately 600 of the donors. An earlier analysis of some 500 of the donors classified V segments as functional when productive rearrangements were above 56.7% and as segregating when the standard deviation between donors was above 5%. To diagnose cytomegalovirus status from the catalog of TCR beta chain sequences, a statistical classification framework was built. In a later analysis, V and J genes were assigned by comparing TCR nucleotide sequences against IMGT/GENE-DB human TR gene sequences. In a later analysis, CDR3 sequences and most-parsimonious VDJ recombination scenarios were assigned using the TCRdist pipeline. In a later analysis, each TCR beta chain was defined by its CDR3 amino acid sequence together with its V-gene family, and reads lacking a unique V-gene family were excluded. A later analysis removed 550 to 700 highly shared, low-generation-probability nucleotide sequences to deal with suspected cross-contamination and a sequencing artifact. A later analysis calculated a clonal expansion index for each public chain from normalized within-repertoire ranks of inferred template counts. A later analysis computed generation probabilities with a VDJ recombination model fitted to out-of-frame rearrangements, and checked the results against IGoR. In a later analysis, hypergeometric tests were used to score TCR-TCR, TCR-HLA and TCR-CMV co-occurrence, with a repertoire-size bias correction applied to TCR pairs. False discovery rates were estimated in a later analysis by permuting HLA or CMV assignments 20 times. In a later analysis, co-occurring TCRs were grouped with DBSCAN, and TCRdist sequence similarity was added when clustering was performed within HLA-allele-positive subsets. Repertoires with fewer than 30,000 or more than 120,000 public chains were left out of co-occurrence clustering, as were about five repertoires with anomalous nucleotide sharing. In TCRdb, the immuneACCESS table is reduced to in-frame sequences with V and J assigned. These tables do not hold every clone; where another copy was compared, an unresolved V gene accounts for under half, and the others remain unexplained. V, J and clone size are taken as reported in that table, and D and trimming were inferred from the DNA itself. The sample's table lists a count of over 100,000 clones. Jointly, the top ten make up around 1.6% of the sample.

Beyond this particular receptor, the publication reports: A further reported finding was that TCR beta sequences accurately predicted the HLA-A and HLA-B alleles for most subjects in the first cohort. Assigning TCR associations to individual alleles was difficult when HLA alleles, especially DR and DQ, strongly co-occurred. Because HLA typing was missing for some donors at each locus, association tests included only the typed subset. Because the 87-base-pair reads could not distinguish some IMGT-functional V segments, including TRBV6-2 and TRBV6-3, those segments were excluded. A cluster of highly shared sequence variants was judged likely to be a technical artifact of the sequencing pipeline. At a false discovery rate of 0.05, a later analysis linked some 17,000 TCR beta sequences to specific HLA alleles. In this cohort, only TCR beta chains were sequenced, and detectable features were limited by the absence of alpha or paired-chain data. A later analysis found that most CMV-associated TCR beta chains appeared HLA-restricted, with HLA associations seemingly driven largely by CMV exposure. According to a later analysis, TCR association rates differed among HLA loci, with DRB1 alleles showing the most associated TCRs and HLA-C alleles showing the fewest. Presence/absence analyses assumed roughly uniform sequencing depth across donors, an assumption that may not hold. In a later genetic analysis, fewer N-insertions in productive TCRs were reported among donors in an Asian-associated ancestry cluster than the roughly 700-donor mean. Correlated functional status among segregating V segments might reflect linkage disequilibrium, but an unknown experimental factor could not be ruled out. While some public TCRs were present in many individuals, most TCR sequences turned up only very rarely across donors. The study listed 164 TCR beta chains as associated with cytomegalovirus. Immune exposure information for the cohort was limited to CMV serostatus. In a later analysis, HLA-associated TCR beta chains were found to be more clonally expanded and to have lower generation probabilities than equally common non-associated chains. It was suggested by the authors that the approach could potentially be generalized to other disease states and immunological phenotypes. Because counts were too low, roughly 17 rarely observed V segments, including chromosome 9 orphons, were left out of the earlier analysis of about 620 of the donors. An association between a missense DCLRE1C variant and V-gene and J-gene trimming of TCR beta chains was found in a later genetic analysis and replicated in an independent cohort. Cytomegalovirus status was reported to be diagnosed by the classifier with high specificity and sensitivity in both the original and validation cohorts. Several of the top co-occurrence clusters appeared to be linked to parvovirus B19, influenza, CMV and Epstein-Barr virus, according to a later analysis. In vitro tests confirmed that a few of the cytomegalovirus-associated TCR beta chains recognize cytomegalovirus antigens. In an earlier analysis of approximately 590 of the donors, most TCR beta V segments appeared in productive rearrangements about 87% or about 30% of the time, broadly matching IMGT annotations.

The V and J genes are TRBV7-2 and TRBJ2-1; the central 10 bases match TRBD2. The source material was PBMCs. The receptor was isolated from a woman between 35 and 50 years old in good health and CMV-seropositive. Here is the DNA: TGTGCCAGCAGCATAACTAGCGGGGCCTACAATGAGCAGTTCTTC. It encodes CASSITSGAYNEQFF.